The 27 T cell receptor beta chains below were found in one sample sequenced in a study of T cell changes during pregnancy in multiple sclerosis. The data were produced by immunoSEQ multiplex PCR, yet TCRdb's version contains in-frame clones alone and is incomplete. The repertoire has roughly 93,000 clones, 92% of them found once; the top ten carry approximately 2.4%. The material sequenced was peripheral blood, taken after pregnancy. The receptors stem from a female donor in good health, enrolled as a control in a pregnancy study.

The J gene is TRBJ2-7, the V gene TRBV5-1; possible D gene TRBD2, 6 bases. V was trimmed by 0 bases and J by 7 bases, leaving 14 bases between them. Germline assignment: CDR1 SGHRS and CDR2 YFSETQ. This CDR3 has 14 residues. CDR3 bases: TGCGCCAGCAGCTTGGGGATTGCGGGAAAAGAGCAGTACTTC. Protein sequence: CASSLGIAGKEQYF.

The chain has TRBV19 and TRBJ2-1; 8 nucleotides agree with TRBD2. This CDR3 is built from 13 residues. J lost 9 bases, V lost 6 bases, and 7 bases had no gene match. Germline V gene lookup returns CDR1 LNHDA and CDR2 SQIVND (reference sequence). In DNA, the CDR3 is TGTGCCAGTAGAGGTAGCGGGAAGGGTGAGCAGTTCTTC. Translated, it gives CASRGSGKGEQFF.

DNA of the CDR3: TGTGCCAGTAGTATAGGTTTGAAGGGGATAGCCAAAAACATTCAGTACTTC. Translation: CASSIGLKGIAKNIQYF. The chain couples TRBV19 to TRBJ2-4, with TRBD1 as a possible D gene (5 bases). The CDR3 sequence is 17 residues long. Germline loops: CDR1 LNHDA, CDR2 SQIVND (reference sequence). V lost 1 base, J lost 0 bases, and 13 bases lay in between.

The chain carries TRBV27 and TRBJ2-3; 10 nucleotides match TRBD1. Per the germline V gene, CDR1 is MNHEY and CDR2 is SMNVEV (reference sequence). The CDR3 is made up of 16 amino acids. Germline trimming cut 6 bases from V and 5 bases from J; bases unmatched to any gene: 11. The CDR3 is CASRRQGARLRDTQYF. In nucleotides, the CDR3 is TGTGCCAGCAGGAGACAGGGGGCACGCTTGCGAGATACGCAGTATTTT.

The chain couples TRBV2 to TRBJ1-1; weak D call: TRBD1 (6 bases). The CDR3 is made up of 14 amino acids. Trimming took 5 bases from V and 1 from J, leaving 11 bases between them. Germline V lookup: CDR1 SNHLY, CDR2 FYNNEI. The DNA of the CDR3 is TGTGCCAGCAGTCAGGACAGTTCGAACACTGAAGCTTTCTTT. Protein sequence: CASSQDSSNTEAFF.

DNA for the CDR3: TGTGCCAGCAGCTTGGAAGCGGCTGAAGCTTTCTTT. Its translation: CASSLEAAEAFF. The gene calls are TRBV5-6 and TRBJ1-1, with D hard to call. The CDR3 consists of 12 residues. V lost 0 bases and J 6 bases, leaving 6 bases between the germline ends. Germline-derived CDR1 and CDR2 are SGHDT and YYEEEE.

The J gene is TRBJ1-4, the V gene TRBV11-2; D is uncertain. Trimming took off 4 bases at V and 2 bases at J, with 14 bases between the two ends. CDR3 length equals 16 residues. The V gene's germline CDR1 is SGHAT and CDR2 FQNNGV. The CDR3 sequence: CASSSPEASTNEKLFF. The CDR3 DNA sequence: TGTGCCAGCAGCTCGCCCGAGGCCTCCACTAATGAAAAACTGTTTTTT.

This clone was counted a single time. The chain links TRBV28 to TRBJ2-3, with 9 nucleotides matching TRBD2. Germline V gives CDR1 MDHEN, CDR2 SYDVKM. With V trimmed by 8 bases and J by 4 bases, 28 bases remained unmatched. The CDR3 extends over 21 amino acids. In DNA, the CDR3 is TGTGCCAGCTACGGCGGGACCTTTAGCGGGAGAGGTGTCCGGTACGCAGATACGCAGTATTTT. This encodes CASYGGTFSGRGVRYADTQYF.

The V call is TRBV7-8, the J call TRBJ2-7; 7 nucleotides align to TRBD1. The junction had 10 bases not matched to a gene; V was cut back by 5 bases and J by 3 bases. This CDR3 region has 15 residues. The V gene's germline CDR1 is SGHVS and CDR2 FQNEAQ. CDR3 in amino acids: CASSIWDRNFYEQYF. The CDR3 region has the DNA TGTGCCAGCAGCATTTGGGACAGAAATTTCTACGAGCAGTACTTC.

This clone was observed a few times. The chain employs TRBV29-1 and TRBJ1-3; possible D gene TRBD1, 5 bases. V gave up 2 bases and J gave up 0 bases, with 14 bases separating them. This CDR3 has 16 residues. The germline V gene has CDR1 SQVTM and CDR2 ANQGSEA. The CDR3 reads CSVEKDIPSSGNTIYF. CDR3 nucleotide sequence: TGCAGCGTTGAAAAGGACATCCCGAGCTCTGGAAACACCATATATTTT. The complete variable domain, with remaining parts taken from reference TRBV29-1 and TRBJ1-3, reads SAVISQKPSRDICQRGTSLTIQCQVDSQVTMMFWYRQQPGQSLTLIATANQGSEATYESGFVIDKFPISRPNLTFSTLTVSNMSPEDSSIYLCSVEKDIPSSGNTIYFGEGSWLTVV.

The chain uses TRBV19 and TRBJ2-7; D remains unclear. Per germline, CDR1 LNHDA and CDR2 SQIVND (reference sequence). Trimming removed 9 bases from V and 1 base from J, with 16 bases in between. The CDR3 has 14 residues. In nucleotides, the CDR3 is TGTGCCAGCCGCACGACAAGCCATTCCTACGAGCAGTACTTC. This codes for CASRTTSHSYEQYF.

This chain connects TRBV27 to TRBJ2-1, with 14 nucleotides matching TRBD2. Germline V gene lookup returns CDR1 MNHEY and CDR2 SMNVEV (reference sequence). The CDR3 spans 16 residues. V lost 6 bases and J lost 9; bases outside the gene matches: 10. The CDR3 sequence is CASRRGLAGGQGEQFF. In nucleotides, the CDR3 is TGTGCCAGCAGGAGAGGACTAGCGGGAGGTCAGGGTGAGCAGTTCTTC.

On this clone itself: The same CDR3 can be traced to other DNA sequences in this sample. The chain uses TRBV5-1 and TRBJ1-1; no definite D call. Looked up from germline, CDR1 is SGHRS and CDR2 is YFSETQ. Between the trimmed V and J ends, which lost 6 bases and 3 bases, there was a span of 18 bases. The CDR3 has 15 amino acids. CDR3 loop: CASNEGGFGDTEAFF. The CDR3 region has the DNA TGCGCCAGCAACGAGGGCGGGTTTGGGGACACTGAAGCTTTCTTT.

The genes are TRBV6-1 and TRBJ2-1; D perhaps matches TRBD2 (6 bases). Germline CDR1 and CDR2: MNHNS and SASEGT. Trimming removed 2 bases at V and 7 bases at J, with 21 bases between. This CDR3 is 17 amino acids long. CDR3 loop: CASSEKGGSGFRNEQFF. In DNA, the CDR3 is TGTGCCAGCAGTGAAAAGGGAGGCAGTGGATTTCGGAATGAGCAGTTCTTC.

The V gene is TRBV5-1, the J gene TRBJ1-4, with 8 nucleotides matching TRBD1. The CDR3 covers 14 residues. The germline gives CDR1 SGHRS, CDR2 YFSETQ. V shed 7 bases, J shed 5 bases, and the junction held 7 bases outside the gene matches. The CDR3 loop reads CASGTGISNEKLFF. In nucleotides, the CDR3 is TGCGCCAGCGGGACAGGAATTTCGAATGAAAAACTGTTTTTT.

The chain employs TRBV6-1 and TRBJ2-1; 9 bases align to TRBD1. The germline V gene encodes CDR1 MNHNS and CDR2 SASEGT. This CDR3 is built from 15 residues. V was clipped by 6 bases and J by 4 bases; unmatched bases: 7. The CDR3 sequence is CASRQQGASYNEQFF. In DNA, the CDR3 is TGTGCCAGCAGACAACAGGGGGCTTCGTACAATGAGCAGTTCTTC.

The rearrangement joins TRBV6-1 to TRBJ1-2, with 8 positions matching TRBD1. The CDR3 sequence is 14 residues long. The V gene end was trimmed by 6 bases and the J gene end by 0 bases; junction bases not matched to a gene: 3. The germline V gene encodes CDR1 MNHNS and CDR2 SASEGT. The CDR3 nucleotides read TGTGCCAGCAGGATGACAGGGGCTAACTATGGCTACACCTTC. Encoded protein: CASRMTGANYGYTF.

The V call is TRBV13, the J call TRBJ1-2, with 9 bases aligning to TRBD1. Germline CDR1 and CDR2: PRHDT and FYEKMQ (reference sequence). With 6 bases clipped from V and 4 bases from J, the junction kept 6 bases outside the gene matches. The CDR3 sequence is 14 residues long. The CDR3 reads CASRKVGQGYGYTF. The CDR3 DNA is TGTGCCAGCAGAAAGGTGGGACAGGGCTATGGCTACACCTTC.

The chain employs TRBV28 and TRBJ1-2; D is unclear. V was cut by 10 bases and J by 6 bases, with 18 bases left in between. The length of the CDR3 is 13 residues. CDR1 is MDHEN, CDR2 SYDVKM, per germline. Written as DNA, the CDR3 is TGTGCCATCTCTGCCCAGGAACGGAATGGCTACACCTTC. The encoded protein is CAISAQERNGYTF.

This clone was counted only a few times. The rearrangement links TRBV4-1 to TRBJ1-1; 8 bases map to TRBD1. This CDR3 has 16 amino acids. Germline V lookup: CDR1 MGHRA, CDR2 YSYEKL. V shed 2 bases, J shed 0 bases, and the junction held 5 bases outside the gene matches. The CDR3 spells CASSQPADRVNTEAFF. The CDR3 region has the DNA TGCGCCAGCAGCCAACCGGCGGACAGGGTGAACACTGAAGCTTTCTTT.

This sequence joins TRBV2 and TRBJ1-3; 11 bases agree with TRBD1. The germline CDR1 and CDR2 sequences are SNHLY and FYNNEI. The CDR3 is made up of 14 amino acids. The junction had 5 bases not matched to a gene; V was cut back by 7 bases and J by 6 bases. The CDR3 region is CASNPGQGENTIYF. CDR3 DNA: TGTGCCAGCAACCCGGGACAGGGGGAAAACACCATATATTTT. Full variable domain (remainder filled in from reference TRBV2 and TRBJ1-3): EPEVTQTPSHQVTQMGQEVILRCVPISNHLYFYWYRQILGQKVEFLVSFYNNEISEKSEIFDDQFSVERPDGSNFTLKIRSTKLEDSAMYFCASNPGQGENTIYFGEGSWLTVV.

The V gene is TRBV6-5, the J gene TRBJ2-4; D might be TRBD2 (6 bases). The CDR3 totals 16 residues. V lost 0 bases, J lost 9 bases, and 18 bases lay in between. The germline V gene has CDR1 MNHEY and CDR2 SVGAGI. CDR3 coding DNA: TGTGCCAGCAGTTACTCGATTTCGCCGAGGAGGGGCATTCAGTACTTC. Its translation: CASSYSISPRRGIQYF.

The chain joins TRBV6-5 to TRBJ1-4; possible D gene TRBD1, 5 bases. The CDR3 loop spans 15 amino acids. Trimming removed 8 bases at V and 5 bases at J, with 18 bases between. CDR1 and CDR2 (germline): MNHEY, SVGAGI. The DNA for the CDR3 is TGTGCCAGCGGAAGATCGGGGGTAGGGAATGAAAAACTGTTTTTT. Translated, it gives CASGRSGVGNEKLFF.

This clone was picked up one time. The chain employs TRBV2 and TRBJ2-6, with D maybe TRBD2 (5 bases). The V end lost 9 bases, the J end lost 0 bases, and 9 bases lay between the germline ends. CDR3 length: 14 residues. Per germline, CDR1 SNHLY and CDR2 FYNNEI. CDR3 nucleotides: TGTGCCAGACTAGTCAGCTCTGGGGCCAACGTCCTGACTTTC. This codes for CARLVSSGANVLTF.

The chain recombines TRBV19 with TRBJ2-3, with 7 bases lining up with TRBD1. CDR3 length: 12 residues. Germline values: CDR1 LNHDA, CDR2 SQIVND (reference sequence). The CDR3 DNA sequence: TGTGCTACAGGGGACCCCACAGATACGCAGTATTTT. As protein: CATGDPTDTQYF.

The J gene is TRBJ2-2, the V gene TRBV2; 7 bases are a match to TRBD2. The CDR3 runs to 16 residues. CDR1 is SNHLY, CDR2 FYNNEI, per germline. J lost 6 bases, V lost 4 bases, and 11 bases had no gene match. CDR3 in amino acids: CASSARVAGVAGELFF. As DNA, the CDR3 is TGTGCCAGCAGTGCCCGCGTGGCGGGAGTCGCCGGGGAGCTGTTTTTT.

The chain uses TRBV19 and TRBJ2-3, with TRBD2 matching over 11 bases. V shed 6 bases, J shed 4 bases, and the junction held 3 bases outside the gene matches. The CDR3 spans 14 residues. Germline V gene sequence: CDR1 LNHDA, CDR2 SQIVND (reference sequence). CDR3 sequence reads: CASRRTSGSDTQYF. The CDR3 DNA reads TGTGCCAGTAGAAGGACTAGCGGGTCAGATACGCAGTATTTT.